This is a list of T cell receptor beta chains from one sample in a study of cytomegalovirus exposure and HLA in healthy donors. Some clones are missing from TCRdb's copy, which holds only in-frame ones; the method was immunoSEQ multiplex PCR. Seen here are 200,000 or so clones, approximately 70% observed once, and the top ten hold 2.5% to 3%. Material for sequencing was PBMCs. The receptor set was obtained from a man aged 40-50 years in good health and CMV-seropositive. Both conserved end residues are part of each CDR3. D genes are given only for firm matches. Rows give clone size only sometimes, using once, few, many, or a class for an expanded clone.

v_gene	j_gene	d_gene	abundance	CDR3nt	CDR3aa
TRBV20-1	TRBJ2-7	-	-	TGCAGTGCTAGAGATTCCGGGGAGCAGTACTTC	CSARDSGEQYF
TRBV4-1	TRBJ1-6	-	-	TGCGCCAGCAGCGCCGCAGGGATTAATTCACCCCTCCACTTT	CASSAAGINSPLHF
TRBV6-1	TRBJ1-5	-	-	TGTGCCAGCAGTAAACAGGGTGGCAGCAATCAGCCCCAGCATTTT	CASSKQGGSNQPQHF
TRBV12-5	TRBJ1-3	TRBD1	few	TGTGCTAGTGGCCAGCAGGGGGTCAGAAACACCATATATTTT	CASGQQGVRNTIYF
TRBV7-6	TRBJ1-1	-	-	TGTGCCAGCAGCTTAGGTGCAGGGATGGTGACTGAAGCTTTCTTT	CASSLGAGMVTEAFF
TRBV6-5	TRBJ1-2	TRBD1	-	TGTGCCAGCAGTTATTCGACAGGGGGCGATGGCTACACCTTC	CASSYSTGGDGYTF
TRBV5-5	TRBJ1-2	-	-	TGTGCCAGCAGCCCCGGGAGCGAGTGGGGCTACACCTTC	CASSPGSEWGYTF
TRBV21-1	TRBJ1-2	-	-	TGTGCCAGCAGCAAAGTAGGTGGCCCAGGGGGCAAAGATAGATCCTTTCTCTATGGCTACACCTTC	CASSKVGGPGGKDRSFLYGYTF
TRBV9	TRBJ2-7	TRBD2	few	TGTGCCAGCAGCCCCCGGAATAGCGGGGGTTACGAGCAGTACTTC	CASSPRNSGGYEQYF
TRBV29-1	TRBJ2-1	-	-	TGCAGCGTTGTAACAGGGAGCGATGAGCAGTTCTTC	CSVVTGSDEQFF